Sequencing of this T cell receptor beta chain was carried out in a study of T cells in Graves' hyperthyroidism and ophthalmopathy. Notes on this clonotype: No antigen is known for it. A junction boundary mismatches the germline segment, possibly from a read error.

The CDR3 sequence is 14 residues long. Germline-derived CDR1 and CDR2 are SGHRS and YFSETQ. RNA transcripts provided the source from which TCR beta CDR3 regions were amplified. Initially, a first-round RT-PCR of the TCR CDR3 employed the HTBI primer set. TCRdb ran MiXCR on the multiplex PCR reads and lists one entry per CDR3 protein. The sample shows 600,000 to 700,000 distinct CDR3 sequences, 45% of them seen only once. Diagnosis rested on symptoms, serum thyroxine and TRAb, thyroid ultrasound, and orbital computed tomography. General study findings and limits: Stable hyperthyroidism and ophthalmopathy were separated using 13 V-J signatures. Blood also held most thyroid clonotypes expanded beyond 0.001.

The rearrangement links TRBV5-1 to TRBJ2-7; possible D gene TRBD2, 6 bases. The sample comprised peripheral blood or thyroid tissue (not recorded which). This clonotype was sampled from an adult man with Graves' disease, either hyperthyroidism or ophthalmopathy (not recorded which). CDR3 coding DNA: TGCGCCAGCAGCCCCACGCGGGGCCTTTACGAGCAGTGCTTC. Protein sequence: CASSPTRGLYEQCF.